What follows are 23 T cell receptor beta chains derived from one specimen sequenced in a study of blood T cell repertoires in COVID-19 (dated by TCRdb to 2019 to 2021). Libraries were built with the immunoSEQ multiplex PCR assay. The immuneACCESS repertoire file appears here via TCRdb, limited to in-frame rearrangements. These files lack a portion of the clones; in checked studies, under half of the deficit traces to unresolved V genes, and the cause of the others is not known. In this sample the table shows roughly 260,000 clones, over 80% of which occur a single time. Approximately 3.3% of the sample lies in the top ten. The specimen was peripheral blood. The receptors were gathered from a middle-aged woman with acute or convalescent COVID-19.

The chain employs TRBV6-5 and TRBJ2-2, with 9 bases aligning to TRBD1. Per germline, CDR1 MNHEY and CDR2 SVGAGI. The CDR3 has 15 amino acids. Trimming took 6 bases from V and 5 from J; bases not matched to a gene: 7. CDR3 nucleotide sequence: TGTGCCAGCAGCCAAGGACAGGGGTTGACCGGGGAGCTGTTTTTT. Translated, it gives CASSQGQGLTGELFF.

The chain is built from TRBV7-6 and TRBJ2-1; 9 bases agree with TRBD2. CDR3 size: 17 residues. The V and J ends lost 1 base and 3 bases, in that order; junction bases with no gene match: 7. Germline V gene sequence: CDR1 SGHVS, CDR2 FNYEAQ. The DNA for the CDR3 is TGTGCCAGCAGCTTAGGAGTCGGGACTAGCCTCTACAATGAGCAGTTCTTC. Its protein product is CASSLGVGTSLYNEQFF.

The gene calls are TRBV6-5 and TRBJ2-5; 7 bases map to TRBD2. V dropped 5 bases and J dropped 7; count of bases not matched to a gene: 7. The germline CDR1 and CDR2 sequences are MNHEY and SVGAGI. There are 13 residues in the CDR3. This CDR3 is CASSRGGARTQYF. The CDR3, as DNA: TGTGCCAGCAGTCGCGGGGGTGCACGGACCCAGTACTTC.

The chain has TRBV13 and TRBJ2-1; weak D call: TRBD2 (6 bases). Germline V lookup: CDR1 PRHDT, CDR2 FYEKMQ (reference sequence). Trimming removed 5 bases at V and 10 bases at J, with 18 bases between. The CDR3 runs 14 residues. CDR3 sequence (DNA): TGTGCCAGCAGCGCGGCCACTAGCCTCGAAGAGCAGTTCTTC. Its protein is CASSAATSLEEQFF.

This chain joins TRBV19 and TRBJ2-1, with 7 bases lining up with TRBD1. The germline gives CDR1 LNHDA, CDR2 SQIVND (reference sequence). Unmatched junction bases numbered 7, after V lost 8 bases and J lost 0 bases. CDR3 size: 15 residues. DNA of the CDR3: TGTGCCAGTCAAAAGGGGGCCCGCTCCTACAATGAGCAGTTCTTC. As protein: CASQKGARSYNEQFF.

The chain uses TRBV5-1 and TRBJ1-3; TRBD1 aligns across 8 bases. The V segment lost 0 bases and the J segment 2 bases; nucleotides outside the gene matches: 10. In germline, CDR1 is SGHRS, CDR2 YFSETQ. The length of the CDR3 is 18 residues. The CDR3 DNA reads as TGCGCCAGCAGCTTGGCCCCTGGGCAGGGGGCGGCTGGAAACACCATATATTTT. This sequence encodes CASSLAPGQGAAGNTIYF.

The genes are TRBV4-2 and TRBJ1-4; D gene unclear. Germline CDR1 is LGHNA and CDR2 is YNFKEQ. This CDR3 comprises 14 residues. The V and J ends lost 4 bases and 8 bases respectively, with 14 bases between them. The DNA of the CDR3 is TGTGCCAGCAGCCCTATGGAGCGGGAGGAAAAACTGTTTTTT. This sequence encodes CASSPMEREEKLFF.

The rearrangement uses TRBV24-1 and TRBJ1-2, with D possibly TRBD1 on 5 matching bases. The CDR3 covers 11 residues. The germline CDR1 and CDR2 sequences are KGHDR and SFDVKD. Deletions cut 9 bases from V and 6 bases from J, with 10 bases between. DNA for the CDR3: TGTGCCACCCTGGGAGGGGATGGCTACACCTTC. The encoded protein is CATLGGDGYTF.

This chain connects TRBV7-8 to TRBJ1-1; a possible D gene is TRBD1 (5 bases). The germline CDR1 and CDR2 sequences are SGHVS and FQNEAQ. CDR3 size: 16 residues. The V gene lost 5 bases and the J gene lost 0 bases, with 16 bases spanning the gap. The CDR3 is CASSRPRQILNTEAFF. DNA for the CDR3: TGTGCCAGCAGCCGGCCCAGACAGATCCTGAACACTGAAGCTTTCTTT.

This clone was counted only a few times. The genes are TRBV14 and TRBJ1-1; TRBD1 matches 8 bases. V was pared by 1 base and J by 7 bases, with 8 bases of the junction left unmatched. The CDR3 covers 15 residues. Germline CDR1 and CDR2: SGHDN and FVKESK. The CDR3 DNA reads TGTGCCAGCAGCCAAGTGGCAGGGGGCGGGAGTGAAGCTTTCTTT. It encodes CASSQVAGGGSEAFF.

This clone occurred a few times. This chain connects TRBV12-3 or TRBV12-4 to TRBJ1-5; D uncertain. This CDR3 spans 13 amino acids. Trimming shortened V by 6 bases and J by 4 bases, and 10 bases separated the two germline ends. The CDR3 here is CASRERRNQPQHF. In nucleotides, the CDR3 is TGTGCCAGCAGGGAACGGAGGAATCAGCCCCAGCATTTT.

V gene TRBV7-3 combines with J gene TRBJ2-1, with a tentative D call TRBD2 (6 bases). There are 16 residues in the CDR3. Germline CDR1 SGHTA, CDR2 FQGTGA. The germline V and J ends were trimmed by 5 bases and 5 bases, with 19 bases remaining between them. In DNA, the CDR3 is TGTGCCAGCAGCCCCGGCCCGACTAGTTGGCACAATGAGCAGTTCTTC. The encoded protein is CASSPGPTSWHNEQFF.

The V call is TRBV5-1, the J call TRBJ2-3, with TRBD2 matching 14 bases. CDR3 length equals 16 residues. Germline trimming cut 6 bases from V and 2 bases from J; bases unmatched to any gene: 5. CDR1 and CDR2 (germline): SGHRS, YFSETQ. CDR3: CASTRTSGGITDTQYF. The CDR3 DNA sequence: TGCGCCAGCACCAGGACTAGCGGGGGGATCACAGATACGCAGTATTTT.

The rearrangement links TRBV2 to TRBJ2-2, with D possibly matching TRBD2 (5 bases). Germline loops: CDR1 SNHLY, CDR2 FYNNEI. Trimming cost V 8 bases and J 1 base, with 11 bases left between them. The length of the CDR3 is 14 residues. As DNA, the CDR3 is TGTGCCAGCGAAACCGGGGAGAACACCGGGGAGCTGTTTTTT. Protein: CASETGENTGELFF.

This chain uses TRBV7-9 with TRBJ1-1, with 10 bases fitting TRBD1. With 3 bases clipped from V and 3 bases from J, the junction kept 7 bases outside the gene matches. The CDR3 runs 16 residues. The germline V gene has CDR1 SEHNR and CDR2 FQNEAQ (reference sequence). The CDR3 DNA is TGTGCCAGCAGCTTTCCGGGACAGGGGAAAGACACTGAAGCTTTCTTT. Translated, it gives CASSFPGQGKDTEAFF.

This chain uses TRBV15 with TRBJ1-1, with no clear D. The ends were cut back, 8 bases at V and 3 bases at J, with 22 bases in the middle. This CDR3 spans 16 amino acids. Looked up from germline, CDR1 is LNHNV and CDR2 is YYDKDF (reference sequence). For the CDR3, the DNA is TGTGCCACCCGTGAGAGGCGAGGAAGCCGGGACACTGAAGCTTTCTTT. Its protein product is CATRERRGSRDTEAFF.

V gene TRBV23-1 combines with J gene TRBJ1-1; D is uncertain. TRBV23-1 is an open reading frame, and its role is uncertain. CDR3 length: 11 amino acids. Trimming removed 6 bases from V and 6 bases from J, with 8 bases in between. DNA of the CDR3: TGCGCCAGCAGGTCGGAGTCTGAAGCTTTCTTT. It encodes CASRSESEAFF.

CDR3 in amino acids: CASSEWGRGGEKLFF. The CDR3 coding sequence is TGTGCCAGCAGTGAGTGGGGGCGTGGGGGTGAAAAACTGTTTTTT. The chain links TRBV25-1 to TRBJ1-4; TRBD1 might be the D (6 bases). V was cut by 3 bases and J by 7 bases, with 15 bases left in between. This CDR3 contains 15 residues. Germline CDR1 is MGHDK and CDR2 is SYGVNS.

V gene TRBV9 combines with J gene TRBJ1-3; no firm D call. The CDR3 has 16 residues. Per germline, CDR1 SGDLS and CDR2 YYNGEE. Trimming removed 0 bases from V and 0 bases from J, with 10 bases in between. The DNA of the CDR3 is TGTGCCAGCAGCGTAGATGAGACTCTCTCTGGAAACACCATATATTTT. Protein: CASSVDETLSGNTIYF. Full variable domain (rest looked up from reference TRBV9 and TRBJ1-3): DSGVTQTPKHLITATGQRVTLRCSPRSGDLSVYWYQQSLDQGLQFLIQYYNGEERAKGNILERFSAQQFPDLHSELNLSSLELGDSALYFCASSVDETLSGNTIYFGEGSWLTVV.

The chain carries TRBV6-1 and TRBJ1-6, with D unclear. Trimming stripped 3 bases from V and 8 bases from J, with 14 bases between. The CDR3 has 15 amino acids. The germline V gene encodes CDR1 MNHNS and CDR2 SASEGT. The CDR3 bases are TGTGCCAGCAGTGACCGCCTCCCGGAGGATTCACCCCTCCACTTT. This sequence encodes CASSDRLPEDSPLHF.

V is TRBV6-1 and J is TRBJ1-2; unclear D gene. Germline CDR1 and CDR2: MNHNS and SASEGT. The V end lost 1 base, the J end lost 3 bases, and 6 bases lay between the germline ends. The CDR3 has 13 amino acids. For the CDR3, the DNA is TGTGCCAGCAGTGAAGGGACTCACTATGGCTACACCTTC. This gives the protein CASSEGTHYGYTF.

This chain connects TRBV7-8 to TRBJ2-1; TRBD2 is a possible D gene (5 bases). With 5 bases removed from V and 9 bases from J, the gap between germline ends came to 20 bases. Germline-derived CDR1 and CDR2 are SGHVS and FQNEAQ. The CDR3 runs 15 residues. CDR3 bases: TGTGCCAGCAGCCTGGCCCCCGACGGGAAGGGTGAGCAGTTCTTC. Translating gives CASSLAPDGKGEQFF.

CDR3 coding DNA: TGCGCCAGCAGCCAATTGGGACTAGTGGGCGAGCAGTACGTC. Its protein is CASSQLGLVGEQYV. The V and J genes are TRBV4-1 and TRBJ2-7; 8 bases agree with TRBD2. V shed 2 bases, J shed 6 bases, and the junction held 6 bases outside the gene matches. Germline V CDR1 and CDR2: MGHRA, YSYEKL. The CDR3 has 14 amino acids.